This TCR beta chain was documented in a study of shared clonotypes between healthy human individuals. Positive CCR7 selection of CD45RO-negative cells yielded the naive CD8 cells, and terminally differentiated effector memory CD45RA+ cells were excluded. Clones were read by immunoSEQ multiplex PCR, and TCRdb kept only the in-frame ones, dropping some. There are about 2.2 million clones in the sample; just over 90% occur only once, and around 1.7% lies in the top ten. The CDR3 covers 10 residues. Germline loops: CDR1 SQVTM, CDR2 ANQGSEA. Trimming left V 7 bases short and J 2 bases short, with 4 bases between. Regarding this clone: The same CDR3 can be traced to other DNA sequences in this sample.

This clonotype was sampled from a man aged 18 to 29 in good health. Some clones in this sample may be carry-over from other donors' samples. Sequencing input: naive CD8+ T cells from PBMCs. The rearrangement uses TRBV29-1 and TRBJ2-3, with unresolved D. The CDR3 nucleotides are TGCAGCGCCATCACAGATACGCAGTATTTT. Translating gives CSAITDTQYF.